The rows below give T cell receptor beta chains drawn from one sample of a study of cytomegalovirus exposure and HLA in healthy donors. TCRdb's table, derived via immunoSEQ multiplex PCR, lists solely in-frame clones and lacks some. The table shows around 150,000 clones, with less than 85% occurring only once. Sample: PBMCs. These receptors all come from a man in his forties or fifties in good health and CMV-seronegative. The CDR3 runs from the conserved cysteine through the conserved F or W. Each record gives: D gene, J gene, clone size, V gene, CDR3 DNA, CDR3 protein. A D gene is named only where the DNA matches it firmly. The size entry is marked missing in some rows and otherwise reads once, few, many or a size class.

>.|TRBJ2-7|.|TRBV6-1
TGTGCCAGCAGTGATCGGAGTAGCTCCTACGAGCAGTACTTC
CASSDRSSSYEQYF
>TRBD1|TRBJ2-7|once|TRBV19
TGTGCCAGTAGTCCACAGGGGATGGCCTACGAGCAGTACTTC
CASSPQGMAYEQYF
>TRBD2|TRBJ2-5|once|TRBV6-4
TGTGCCAGCAGTGACGGCGGGGGGGCCGGGGAGACCCAGTACTTC
CASSDGGGAGETQYF
>.|TRBJ2-5|.|TRBV10-3
TGTGCCATCAGTGGGCGTGACGGGGAGACCCAGTACTTC
CAISGRDGETQYF
>TRBD1|TRBJ1-5|.|TRBV29-1
TGCAGCGTTTGTATTAGGGGACAGGCTGTGGGGTCCAATCAGCCCCAGCATTTT
CSVCIRGQAVGSNQPQHF
>.|TRBJ2-5|.|TRBV13
TGTGCCAGCAGATCCGGACTCCAAGAGACCCAGTACTTC
CASRSGLQETQYF
>.|TRBJ2-7|.|TRBV2
TGTGCCAGCGGAGAATTCAGGGCCTACGAGCAGTACTTC
CASGEFRAYEQYF
>.|TRBJ2-5|.|TRBV18
TGTGCCAGCTCCCCGGGACTGAATCAAGAGACCCAGTACTTC
CASSPGLNQETQYF
>TRBD1|TRBJ2-1|once|TRBV7-9
TGTGCCAGTATCCTAGGAGAGGGGGCCTCCTACAATGAGCAGTTCTTC
CASILGEGASYNEQFF
>TRBD2|TRBJ2-1|.|TRBV6-4
TGTGCCAGCAGTGACTCTCCACTAGCGGGGTACAATGAGCAGTTCTTC
CASSDSPLAGYNEQFF
>.|TRBJ1-1|once|TRBV5-1
TGCGCCAGCAGCACCATTAAAGCGAGCACTGAAGCTTTCTTT
CASSTIKASTEAFF
>.|TRBJ2-7|.|TRBV6-5
TGTGCCAGCAGTTACTCAGGCGGCTCCTACGAGCAGTACTTC
CASSYSGGSYEQYF
>TRBD2|TRBJ2-3|.|TRBV9
TGTGCCAGCAGCGTAGGAACTAGCGGGGCCTTCACAGATACGCAGTATTTT
CASSVGTSGAFTDTQYF
>.|TRBJ2-1|.|TRBV7-6
TGTGCCAGCAGCTTAGCGAGAGGGTCCTACAATGAGCAGTTCTTC
CASSLARGSYNEQFF
>.|TRBJ1-6|few|TRBV6-1
TGTGCCAGTTCGGGACTCCAAAATTCACCCCTCCACTTT
CASSGLQNSPLHF
>.|TRBJ1-6|.|TRBV2
TGTGCTAGCAGGACAGATAATTCACCCCTCCACTTT
CASRTDNSPLHF
>.|TRBJ2-2|.|TRBV11-3
TGTGCCAGCAGCCCTCGGTGGAAGGGGGGGGTCGGGGAGCTGTTTTTT
CASSPRWKGGVGELFF
>.|TRBJ2-7|.|TRBV5-1
TGCGCCAGCAGCTTGGGCCAGTTCTACGAGCAGTACTTC
CASSLGQFYEQYF
>TRBD1|TRBJ1-1|.|TRBV6-1
TGTGCCAGCAGTCTCAGGGGGCAGACTGAAGCTTTCTTT
CASSLRGQTEAFF
>TRBD1|TRBJ1-6|.|TRBV19
TGTGCCAGTAGTGAAGACAGGGGGCGGAATTCACCCCTCCACTTT
CASSEDRGRNSPLHF